This TCR beta chain was documented in a study of T-cell memory formation after mild COVID-19. The CDR3 length is 14 residues. The ends were cut back, 6 bases at V and 3 bases at J, with 11 bases in the middle. This clonotype came up a few times. Using its own MiXCR run on the 5' RACE reads, TCRdb lists one record per CDR3 protein. The table records approximately 400,000 distinct CDR3 sequences, 18% of them present only once. The chain carries TRBV12-3 or TRBV12-4 and TRBJ2-2; a possible D gene is TRBD1 (7 bases). Sample: PBMCs or a T cell subset sorted from them (not recorded which). The receptor was isolated from a man aged 18 to 29 who had mild COVID-19 (a few samples of this study predate the infection). Cell type and time point are not known. Here the CDR3 reads CASRGGQHTGELFF. CDR3 bases: TGTGCCAGCAGGGGGGGACAGCACACCGGGGAGCTGTTTTTT.